The 31 T cell receptor beta chains in this list originate from one sample, sequenced in a study of blood T cell repertoires in COVID-19. TCRdb's table, derived via immunoSEQ multiplex PCR, lists solely in-frame clones and lacks some. The data hold roughly 220,000 clones, with 88% observed a single time. Material for sequencing was PBMCs or T cells enriched from blood (not recorded which). These receptors all come from a woman aged 50 to 60 with acute COVID-19.

The chain is built from TRBV11-2 and TRBJ2-5; TRBD2 might be the D (5 bases). The length of the CDR3 is 14 residues. V gave up 5 bases and J gave up 5 bases, with 15 bases separating them. Germline values: CDR1 SGHAT, CDR2 FQNNGV. In nucleotides, the CDR3 is TGTGCCAGCAGCCCTGGCTTAGCGCGGGAGACCCAGTACTTC. Its protein product is CASSPGLARETQYF.

The rearrangement joins TRBV16 to TRBJ2-7, with 9 bases that match TRBD1. Per the germline V gene, CDR1 is KGHSY and CDR2 is FQNENV. This CDR3 spans 14 amino acids. Trimming took 3 bases from V and 1 from J; bases not matched to a gene: 1. The CDR3 is CASSQGQGSYEQYF. For the CDR3, the DNA is TGTGCCAGCAGCCAGGGACAGGGATCCTACGAGCAGTACTTC.

The chain employs TRBV28 and TRBJ2-7; TRBD1 agrees at 7 bases. The CDR3 is 14 amino acids. Germline CDR1 reads MDHEN; CDR2 reads SYDVKM. V gave up 8 bases and J gave up 0 bases; unmatched junction bases: 7. The CDR3 coding sequence is TGTGCCAGCTCCCTGGGACAGCTCTCCTACGAGCAGTACTTC. Amino acids: CASSLGQLSYEQYF.

This chain joins TRBV9 and TRBJ2-1; 12 bases agree with TRBD2. The CDR3 contains 14 residues. V shed 7 bases and J 8 bases; nucleotides not matched to a gene: 7. The germline CDR1 and CDR2 sequences are SGDLS and YYNGEE. The CDR3 DNA sequence: TGTGCCAGCGGGAGACTAGCGGGAGTACATGAGCAGTTCTTC. Translating gives CASGRLAGVHEQFF.

J is TRBJ2-7 and V is TRBV5-4, with 9 bases lining up with TRBD2. Germline V gives CDR1 SGHNT, CDR2 YYREEE (reference sequence). The junction had 14 bases not matched to a gene; V was cut back by 5 bases and J by 5 bases. This CDR3 spans 16 amino acids. Written as DNA, the CDR3 is TGTGCCAGCAGTTCCGGGCTAGCGGGGTCCTGGGACGAGCAGTACTTC. This translates into CASSSGLAGSWDEQYF.

This rearrangement joins TRBV3-1 (or the pseudogene TRBV3-2) to TRBJ2-1, with D possibly being TRBD2 (6 bases). Trimming removed 2 bases at V and 4 bases at J, with 18 bases between. The CDR3 extends over 17 amino acids. The germline V gene has CDR1 LGHDT and CDR2 YNNKEL (reference sequence). DNA of the CDR3: TGTGCCAGCAGCCAACCTATCGTCGGAGGGAGGTACAATGAGCAGTTCTTC. It specifies CASSQPIVGGRYNEQFF.

The V gene is TRBV11-1, the J gene TRBJ1-1, with TRBD1 as a possible D gene (6 bases). Germline lookup yields CDR1 SGHAT and CDR2 FQDESV (reference sequence). The V gene lost 2 bases and the J gene lost 4 bases, with 8 bases spanning the gap. This CDR3 region has 13 residues. The CDR3 DNA reads TGTGCCAGCAGCTTATCAGGGGTCACTGAAGCTTTCTTT. It is translated as CASSLSGVTEAFF. Drawing the rest from reference TRBV11-1 and TRBJ1-1, the complete variable domain is EAEVAQSPRYKITEKSQAVAFWCDPISGHATLYWYRQILGQGPELLVQFQDESVVDDSQLPKDRFSAERLKGVDSTLKIQPAELGDSAMYLCASSLSGVTEAFFGQGTRLTVV.

CDR3 sequence reads: CASSLGNTGELFF. CDR3 bases: TGTGCCAGCAGTCTAGGGAACACCGGGGAGCTGTTTTTT. The V call is TRBV9, the J call TRBJ2-2; D is uncertain. The V end lost 5 bases, the J end lost 1 base, and 6 bases lay between the germline ends. CDR3 size: 13 residues. CDR1 and CDR2 (germline): SGDLS, YYNGEE.

This chain connects TRBV6-5 to TRBJ1-3; D unclear. Germline lookup yields CDR1 MNHEY and CDR2 SVGAGI. This CDR3 spans 14 amino acids. V lost 5 bases and J lost 1, with 9 bases in between. This chain's CDR3 is CASSPGPSGNTIYF. DNA for the CDR3: TGTGCCAGCAGTCCCGGTCCTTCTGGAAACACCATATATTTT.

The rearrangement joins TRBV4-1 to TRBJ2-4; 8 positions match TRBD1. V gave up 6 bases and J gave up 3 bases; unmatched junction bases: 4. In germline, CDR1 is MGHRA, CDR2 YSYEKL. The CDR3 extends over 14 amino acids. In nucleotides, the CDR3 is TGCGCCAGCAGACAGGGGGTAGGCAAAAACATTCAGTACTTC. Its translation is CASRQGVGKNIQYF.

The chain uses TRBV5-6 and TRBJ1-5; D unresolved. This CDR3 comprises 14 residues. Germline V lookup: CDR1 SGHDT, CDR2 YYEEEE. The ends were cut back, 0 bases at V and 7 bases at J, with 11 bases in the middle. Written as DNA, the CDR3 is TGTGCCAGCAGCTTGGCCCGGGTCCGACAGCCCCAGCATTTT. It codes for CASSLARVRQPQHF.

The DNA for the CDR3 is TGTGCCAGCCATGGAGCGCACTCGAGCTCTGGGGCCAACGTCCTGACTTTC. Encoded protein: CASHGAHSSSGANVLTF. V is TRBV2 and J is TRBJ2-6; D gene ambiguous. V dropped 8 bases and J dropped 0 bases, with 17 bases sitting between them. The CDR3 consists of 17 residues. Germline CDR1 reads SNHLY; CDR2 reads FYNNEI.

This chain connects TRBV27 to TRBJ1-4; possible D gene TRBD1, 6 bases. V lost 6 bases, J lost 3 bases, and 14 bases lay in between. Germline V gene sequence: CDR1 MNHEY, CDR2 SMNVEV (reference sequence). The CDR3 length is 15 residues. DNA of the CDR3: TGTGCCAGCAGGCCCAGGGGTCAGGCTAATGAAAAACTGTTTTTT. Residues: CASRPRGQANEKLFF.

Only one count was recorded for this clone. The rearrangement joins TRBV27 to TRBJ1-4, with 7 bases aligning to TRBD1. The V and J ends lost 6 bases and 6 bases, in that order; junction bases with no gene match: 4. This CDR3 has 13 residues. Germline lookup yields CDR1 MNHEY and CDR2 SMNVEV (reference sequence). As DNA, the CDR3 is TGTGCCAGCAGGACAGGGCGGGATGAAAAACTGTTTTTT. This gives the protein CASRTGRDEKLFF.

This clone was picked up a small number of times. This chain uses TRBV27 with TRBJ1-4; 12 nucleotides match TRBD1. The CDR3 extends over 18 amino acids. V dropped 2 bases and J dropped 7; count of bases not matched to a gene: 11. CDR1 is MNHEY and CDR2 is SMNVEV in the germline V gene (reference sequence). The CDR3 here is CASSLTGTGGAWGEKLFF. The CDR3 region has the DNA TGTGCCAGCAGTTTAACCGGGACAGGGGGCGCGTGGGGTGAAAAACTGTTTTTT.

The chain combines TRBV7-2 with TRBJ2-1; 12 nucleotides align to TRBD2. This CDR3 contains 15 residues. The J segment lost 3 bases and the V segment lost 5 bases, leaving 2 bases of the junction unmatched. Germline V gene lookup returns CDR1 SGHTA and CDR2 FQGNSA. As DNA, the CDR3 is TGTGCCAGCAGCGCGACTAGCGGGAGCTACAATGAGCAGTTCTTC. Translated: CASSATSGSYNEQFF.

The chain combines TRBV4-2 with TRBJ2-7, with 7 bases identical to TRBD1. Per germline, CDR1 LGHNA and CDR2 YNFKEQ. The CDR3 extends over 15 amino acids. The junction had 5 bases not matched to a gene; V was cut back by 0 bases and J by 3 bases. This chain's CDR3 is CASSQDVAGGYEQYF. The CDR3 DNA is TGTGCCAGCAGCCAAGATGTGGCAGGGGGCTACGAGCAGTACTTC.

This chain links TRBV9 with TRBJ2-3; D is ambiguous. Deletions cut 3 bases from V and 6 bases from J, with 8 bases between. The CDR3 extends over 12 amino acids. Looked up from germline, CDR1 is SGDLS and CDR2 is YYNGEE. The CDR3 here is CASSGRLDTQYF. The CDR3 DNA is TGTGCCAGCAGCGGCAGATTGGATACGCAGTATTTT. Drawing the rest from reference TRBV9 and TRBJ2-3, the complete variable domain is DSGVTQTPKHLITATGQRVTLRCSPRSGDLSVYWYQQSLDQGLQFLIQYYNGEERAKGNILERFSAQQFPDLHSELNLSSLELGDSALYFCASSGRLDTQYFGPGTRLTVL.

This CDR3 reads CASSLGLAGGPETQYF. The CDR3 bases are TGCGCCAGCAGCCTGGGACTAGCGGGAGGGCCCGAGACCCAGTACTTC. V and J are TRBV5-1 and TRBJ2-5; 16 bases align to TRBD2. Germline V gene data show CDR1 as SGHRS and CDR2 as YFSETQ. The V segment lost 4 bases and the J segment 5 bases; nucleotides outside the gene matches: 5. The CDR3 runs to 16 residues.

This chain joins TRBV4-1 and TRBJ2-7; a possible D gene is TRBD1 (5 bases). The CDR3 is 14 amino acids. V gave up 1 base and J gave up 3 bases, with 10 bases separating them. Germline values: CDR1 MGHRA, CDR2 YSYEKL. As DNA, the CDR3 is TGCGCCAGCAGCCAAGGGGTAACAGGCTACGAGCAGTACTTC. Protein product: CASSQGVTGYEQYF.

This sequence joins TRBV29-1 and TRBJ2-7; 7 nucleotides match TRBD2. V shed 6 bases, J shed 0 bases, and the junction held 14 bases outside the gene matches. This CDR3 contains 16 residues. From germline, CDR1 is SQVTM and CDR2 ANQGSEA. DNA for the CDR3: TGCAGCGTAAAAGAGGGAACGGGAGGCTCCTCCTACGAGCAGTACTTC. Amino acid sequence: CSVKEGTGGSSYEQYF.

The gene calls are TRBV5-1 and TRBJ2-5; D possibly corresponds to TRBD1 (5 bases). In germline, CDR1 is SGHRS, CDR2 YFSETQ. The ends were cut back, 0 bases at V and 4 bases at J, with 7 bases in the middle. The CDR3 totals 13 residues. CDR3 in DNA: TGCGCCAGCAGCTTGGCAACAGGAGAGACCCAGTACTTC. Encoded protein: CASSLATGETQYF. The full variable domain, its missing parts supplied by reference TRBV5-1 and TRBJ2-5, is KAGVTQTPRYLIKTRGQQVTLSCSPISGHRSVSWYQQTPGQGLQFLFEYFSETQRNKGNFPGRFSGRQFSNSRSEMNVSTLELGDSALYLCASSLATGETQYFGPGTRLLVL.

The chain carries TRBV14 and TRBJ2-7; D remains unclear. V was clipped by 8 bases and J by 1 base, with 6 bases between them. Germline V lookup: CDR1 SGHDN, CDR2 FVKESK. The CDR3 spans 11 residues. CDR3 coding DNA: TGTGCCAGCTCCCAATCCTACGAGCAGTACTTC. The encoded protein is CASSQSYEQYF.

The chain couples TRBV27 to TRBJ2-2; perhaps TRBD1 as D (6 bases). CDR3 length equals 14 residues. The germline V gene encodes CDR1 MNHEY and CDR2 SMNVEV (reference sequence). The V gene lost 6 bases and the J gene lost 3 bases, with 11 bases spanning the gap. The CDR3 DNA follows: TGTGCCAGCAGCAAAGACAGGCACACCGGGGAGCTGTTTTTT. Its translation: CASSKDRHTGELFF.

J is TRBJ2-5 and V is TRBV27, with TRBD2 identical over 10 bases. The CDR3 spans 16 residues. Per the germline V gene, CDR1 is MNHEY and CDR2 is SMNVEV (reference sequence). Trimming at V came to 3 bases and at J to 7 bases, leaving 11 bases not matched to a gene. The CDR3 DNA sequence: TGTGCCAGCAGTTTTCAGCGGGGGGGTCCGACTGGGACCCAGTACTTC. It encodes CASSFQRGGPTGTQYF.

V usage is TRBV10-3 and J usage is TRBJ2-7; 12 nucleotides line up with TRBD2. CDR3 size: 16 residues. With 7 bases clipped from V and 1 base from J, the junction kept 8 bases outside the gene matches. The germline gives CDR1 ENHRY, CDR2 SYGVKD. The CDR3 protein is CAIKTYGLAGSYEQYF. The CDR3 DNA is TGTGCCATCAAGACTTATGGACTAGCGGGATCCTACGAGCAGTACTTC.

This clone was seen only once. The J gene is TRBJ2-1, the V gene TRBV7-6; TRBD1 aligns across 7 bases. CDR1 is SGHVS and CDR2 is FNYEAQ in the germline V gene. Trimming took 5 bases from V and 0 from J; bases not matched to a gene: 4. CDR3 size: 15 residues. In DNA form, the CDR3 reads TGTGCCAGCAGCCCGGACAGGAGCTCCTACAATGAGCAGTTCTTC. It translates to CASSPDRSSYNEQFF.

This chain uses TRBV12-3 or TRBV12-4 with TRBJ2-5; D possibly corresponds to TRBD1 (6 bases). Deletions cut 6 bases from V and 5 bases from J, with 13 bases between. The CDR3 covers 13 residues. CDR3 nucleotide sequence: TGTGCCAGCAGGCCCCAGGGGCGGGAGACCCAGTACTTC. Its protein product is CASRPQGRETQYF.

V usage is TRBV19 and J usage is TRBJ1-5; D perhaps matches TRBD1 (6 bases). The V end was cut by 5 bases, the J end by 3 bases, with 11 bases between. This CDR3 comprises 14 residues. Germline V gene lookup returns CDR1 LNHDA and CDR2 SQIVND (reference sequence). The CDR3 loop reads CASSAGTTNQPQHF. CDR3 DNA sequence: TGTGCCAGTAGTGCCGGGACAACCAATCAGCCCCAGCATTTT.

V usage is TRBV9 and J usage is TRBJ2-1, with TRBD2 matching over 14 bases. The germline gives CDR1 SGDLS, CDR2 YYNGEE. The CDR3 runs to 15 residues. The V segment lost 4 bases and the J segment 7 bases; nucleotides outside the gene matches: 4. Written as DNA, the CDR3 is TGTGCCAGCAGCTCGGGACTAGCGGGAGTTAATGAGCAGTTCTTC. Protein sequence: CASSSGLAGVNEQFF.

The V gene is TRBV6-6, the J gene TRBJ2-1; TRBD2 agrees at 11 bases. Trimming at V came to 7 bases and at J to 6 bases, leaving 8 bases not matched to a gene. The CDR3 totals 15 residues. Germline assignment: CDR1 MNHNY and CDR2 SVGAGI (reference sequence). The CDR3 nucleotides read TGTGCCAGCATCCTCGGGACTAGCGGTCTCAATGAGCAGTTCTTC. As protein: CASILGTSGLNEQFF.